Below are 28 T cell receptor beta chains sequenced from a single sample in a study of T cell changes during pregnancy in multiple sclerosis. Some clones are missing from TCRdb's copy, which holds only in-frame ones; the method was immunoSEQ multiplex PCR. The repertoire holds fewer than 65,000 clones, with 80% to 95% as singletons. The input for sequencing was CD4+ T cells from peripheral blood mononuclear cells, taken after pregnancy. The receptors come from a female donor with multiple sclerosis, enrolled in a pregnancy study.

This rearrangement joins TRBV9 to TRBJ2-2; TRBD2 might be the D (6 bases). The germline V gene encodes CDR1 SGDLS and CDR2 YYNGEE. The CDR3 totals 16 residues. Trimming cost V 0 bases and J 2 bases, with 11 bases left between them. The CDR3 sequence: CASSVVSSGNTGELFF. CDR3 in DNA: TGTGCCAGCAGCGTAGTGAGTAGCGGTAACACCGGGGAGCTGTTTTTT.

The CDR3 sequence: CASSQDGQDNHEQYF. The CDR3 DNA follows: TGTGCCAGCAGCCAAGATGGACAGGATAACCACGAGCAGTACTTC. The V gene is TRBV4-2, the J gene TRBJ2-7, with 7 bases matching TRBD1. Germline values: CDR1 LGHNA, CDR2 YNFKEQ. The CDR3 loop spans 15 amino acids. J was trimmed by 5 bases and V by 0 bases; bases with no gene match: 7.

The chain uses TRBV27 and TRBJ1-6; tentative D call: TRBD1 (5 bases). Trimming took 3 bases from V and 7 from J, leaving 10 bases between them. The CDR3 spans 14 residues. Germline loops: CDR1 MNHEY, CDR2 SMNVEV (reference sequence). Here the CDR3 DNA reads TGTGCCAGCAGTTTCGGGCAGGGAAATTCACCCCTCCACTTT. This encodes CASSFGQGNSPLHF.

The chain uses TRBV5-4 and TRBJ1-3; D is ambiguous. CDR1 is SGHNT, CDR2 YYREEE, per germline (reference sequence). This CDR3 contains 16 residues. The germline V and J ends were trimmed by 0 bases and 0 bases, with 10 bases remaining between them. Here the CDR3 DNA reads TGTGCCAGCAGCTTGGCCCCGGCAGGCTCTGGAAACACCATATATTTT. It translates to CASSLAPAGSGNTIYF. Drawing the rest from reference TRBV5-4 and TRBJ1-3, the complete variable domain is ETGVTQSPTHLIKTRGQQVTLRCSSQSGHNTVSWYQQALGQGPQFIFQYYREEENGRGNFPPRFSGLQFPNYSSELNVNALELDDSALYLCASSLAPAGSGNTIYFGEGSWLTVV.

V usage is TRBV9 and J usage is TRBJ2-1; TRBD2 matches at 14 bases. The CDR3 is 15 residues long. V gave up 3 bases and J gave up 9 bases; unmatched junction bases: 5. CDR1 and CDR2 from the germline V gene are SGDLS and YYNGEE. This chain's CDR3 is CASSAGLAGDGEQFF. CDR3 DNA sequence: TGTGCCAGCAGCGCGGGACTAGCGGGAGACGGTGAGCAGTTCTTC.

The J gene is TRBJ2-3, the V gene TRBV9; 7 nucleotides line up with TRBD1. CDR3 length: 13 residues. Trimming at V came to 3 bases and at J to 7 bases, leaving 5 bases not matched to a gene. Germline-derived CDR1 and CDR2 are SGDLS and YYNGEE. The CDR3 DNA sequence: TGTGCCAGCAGCGGGACAGGCTCTTATACGCAGTATTTT. It yields the protein CASSGTGSYTQYF.

V is TRBV7-2 and J is TRBJ2-3, with TRBD2 identical over 12 bases. Trimming took 1 base from V and 5 from J; bases not matched to a gene: 7. The CDR3 loop spans 17 amino acids. Germline CDR1 is SGHTA and CDR2 is FQGNSA. CDR3 residues: CASSLGVGGLAGDTQYF. CDR3 DNA: TGTGCCAGCAGCTTAGGGGTGGGGGGACTAGCGGGAGATACGCAGTATTTT.

The rearrangement uses TRBV6-1 and TRBJ1-5; D is unclear. This CDR3 has 14 amino acids. CDR1 and CDR2 (germline): MNHNS, SASEGT. V lost 8 bases and J 0 bases, leaving 11 bases between the germline ends. Here the CDR3 reads CASRPSNSNQPQHF. The CDR3 nucleotides are TGTGCCAGCCGCCCCAGTAATAGCAATCAGCCCCAGCATTTT.

The chain combines TRBV29-1 with TRBJ2-1, with D maybe TRBD2 (5 bases). V dropped 4 bases and J dropped 3 bases, with 10 bases sitting between them. The CDR3 extends over 13 amino acids. CDR1 and CDR2 (germline): SQVTM, ANQGSEA. The CDR3 region is CSVAAENYNEQFF. The CDR3 nucleotides read TGCAGCGTTGCAGCGGAAAACTACAATGAGCAGTTCTTC.

The CDR3 DNA sequence: TGTGCCCAGAAGACAGGGATGACCGGGGAGCTGTTTTTT. Protein sequence: CAQKTGMTGELFF. The J gene is TRBJ2-2, the V gene TRBV6-1, with 7 bases identical to TRBD1. The CDR3 sequence is 13 residues long. Germline V lookup: CDR1 MNHNS, CDR2 SASEGT. With V trimmed by 11 bases and J by 5 bases, 8 bases remained unmatched.

This chain connects TRBV5-4 to TRBJ1-2, with D possibly being TRBD1 (6 bases). Germline V gives CDR1 SGHNT, CDR2 YYREEE (reference sequence). This CDR3 has 16 residues. The V end lost 4 bases, the J end lost 1 base, and 17 bases lay between the germline ends. CDR3 DNA sequence: TGTGCCAGCAGCCCACGTGGGGGGGCAAGTAACTATGGCTACACCTTC. This codes for CASSPRGGASNYGYTF. Drawing the rest from reference TRBV5-4 and TRBJ1-2, the complete variable domain is ETGVTQSPTHLIKTRGQQVTLRCSSQSGHNTVSWYQQALGQGPQFIFQYYREEENGRGNFPPRFSGLQFPNYSSELNVNALELDDSALYLCASSPRGGASNYGYTFGSGTRLTVV.

This clone was detected only once. The chain carries TRBV11-3 and TRBJ2-2, with TRBD1 as a possible D gene (6 bases). The V gene lost 5 bases and the J gene lost 4 bases, with 14 bases spanning the gap. This CDR3 contains 15 residues. Looked up from germline, CDR1 is SGHNT and CDR2 is YENEEA. CDR3 bases: TGTGCCAGCAGCACTGGGGACACCCTCACCGGGGAGCTGTTTTTT. This gives the protein CASSTGDTLTGELFF.

The J gene is TRBJ2-7, the V gene TRBV11-2, with 10 bases aligning to TRBD2. Losses at the gene ends were 6 bases for V and 5 bases for J; bases not matched to a gene: 10. This CDR3 comprises 15 residues. CDR1 is SGHAT, CDR2 FQNNGV, per germline. The CDR3 sequence is CASRSLAGDLHEQYF. In nucleotides, the CDR3 is TGTGCCAGCAGGAGTCTAGCGGGAGACCTGCACGAGCAGTACTTC.

The chain couples TRBV29-1 to TRBJ1-1, with TRBD1 matching 10 bases. This CDR3 has 17 residues. Trimming took 0 bases from V and 5 from J; bases not matched to a gene: 12. Germline CDR1 is SQVTM and CDR2 is ANQGSEA. The CDR3 region is CSVEDSGVRTGGTEAFF. The DNA for the CDR3 is TGCAGCGTTGAAGATAGCGGGGTTAGGACAGGGGGAACTGAAGCTTTCTTT. Full variable domain (missing parts from reference TRBV29-1 and TRBJ1-1): SAVISQKPSRDICQRGTSLTIQCQVDSQVTMMFWYRQQPGQSLTLIATANQGSEATYESGFVIDKFPISRPNLTFSTLTVSNMSPEDSSIYLCSVEDSGVRTGGTEAFFGQGTRLTVV.

The chain links TRBV11-2 to TRBJ1-1, with 7 bases fitting TRBD1. The length of the CDR3 is 14 residues. V lost 8 bases, J lost 6 bases, and 12 bases stayed unmatched. Germline lookup yields CDR1 SGHAT and CDR2 FQNNGV. The CDR3 bases are TGTGCCAGCGCCCGGGACAGAGGGCGAGCTGAAGCTTTCTTT. Protein product: CASARDRGRAEAFF.

This rearrangement joins TRBV5-4 to TRBJ1-2; no clear D. V lost 0 bases, J lost 8 bases, and 11 bases lay in between. The CDR3 runs to 13 residues. Germline CDR1 and CDR2: SGHNT and YYREEE (reference sequence). The DNA for the CDR3 is TGTGCCAGCAGCTTGGCCGACCTCGGGGGCTACACCTTC. Its protein is CASSLADLGGYTF.

This rearrangement joins TRBV6-5 to TRBJ1-2; the match to TRBD1 covers 8 bases. CDR1 and CDR2 from the germline V gene are MNHEY and SVGAGI. CDR3 length: 14 residues. Trimming took 4 bases from V and 2 from J; bases not matched to a gene: 3. CDR3 bases: TGTGCCAGCAGTTCGGACAGGGCGAACTATGGCTACACCTTC. Its protein is CASSSDRANYGYTF.

The gene calls are TRBV7-2 and TRBJ2-2; a weak D match, TRBD2 (5 bases). CDR1 is SGHTA and CDR2 is FQGNSA in the germline V gene. This CDR3 is 13 amino acids long. The V and J ends lost 8 bases and 1 base respectively, with 8 bases between them. The CDR3: CASWERNTGELFF. The CDR3 coding sequence is TGTGCCAGCTGGGAGCGGAACACCGGGGAGCTGTTTTTT.

The rearrangement links TRBV6-4 to TRBJ2-1; D is possibly TRBD1 (6 bases). The CDR3 contains 13 residues. The germline V and J ends were trimmed by 11 bases and 0 bases, with 11 bases remaining between them. Germline lookup yields CDR1 MRHNA and CDR2 SNTAGT. The CDR3 DNA sequence: TGTGCCTGGACAGCTTCCTCCTACAATGAGCAGTTCTTC. Translated: CAWTASSYNEQFF.

The V gene is TRBV6-1, the J gene TRBJ2-3; D perhaps matches TRBD1 (7 bases). This CDR3 has 16 amino acids. Between the trimmed V and J ends, which lost 2 bases and 2 bases, there was a span of 14 bases. Germline lookup yields CDR1 MNHNS and CDR2 SASEGT. CDR3 loop: CASSEWGDSLTDTQYF. DNA for the CDR3: TGTGCCAGCAGTGAATGGGGGGACAGCCTCACAGATACGCAGTATTTT.

This CDR3 is CASSLAQGARPQHF. For the CDR3, the DNA is TGTGCCAGCAGCTTAGCTCAGGGGGCCCGGCCCCAGCATTTT. The chain combines TRBV7-2 with TRBJ1-5, with 8 bases identical to TRBD1. Germline loops: CDR1 SGHTA, CDR2 FQGNSA. The CDR3 sequence is 14 residues long. The junction had 4 bases not matched to a gene; V was cut back by 0 bases and J by 9 bases.

The chain combines TRBV5-6 with TRBJ2-5, with D perhaps matching TRBD1 (5 bases). Germline CDR1 and CDR2: SGHDT and YYEEEE. The CDR3 covers 15 residues. Trimming took 1 base from V and 5 from J, leaving 15 bases between them. CDR3: CASSLRGPSGETQYF. As DNA, the CDR3 is TGTGCCAGCAGCTTGAGGGGCCCGTCTGGCGAGACCCAGTACTTC.

The chain combines TRBV29-1 with TRBJ2-7; D is ambiguous. V was shortened by 3 bases and J by 8 bases, with 14 bases between the two germline ends. Germline values: CDR1 SQVTM, CDR2 ANQGSEA. The CDR3 loop spans 12 amino acids. The CDR3 here is CSVDQVAGQQYF. DNA for the CDR3: TGCAGCGTTGATCAGGTCGCCGGTCAGCAGTACTTC.

The V gene is TRBV28, the J gene TRBJ2-7; a possible D gene is TRBD1 (6 bases). Germline V CDR1 and CDR2: MDHEN, SYDVKM. V lost 10 bases and J lost 4, with 14 bases in between. The CDR3 extends over 12 amino acids. The CDR3 nucleotides read TGTGCCACCACAGGGTTAACATACGAGCAGTACTTC. This sequence encodes CATTGLTYEQYF.

The genes are TRBV7-9 and TRBJ2-7; 11 positions match TRBD1. The CDR3 has 14 residues. Germline V gives CDR1 SEHNR, CDR2 FQNEAQ (reference sequence). The trim removed 8 bases at V and 3 bases at J, leaving 6 bases unmatched. CDR3 bases: TGTGCCAGCGAGAGGACAGGGGGCAACTACGAGCAGTACTTC. Its translation: CASERTGGNYEQYF.

The chain has TRBV2 and TRBJ2-1, with TRBD2 matching over 10 bases. J gave up 4 bases and V 6 bases, and 6 bases lay outside the gene matches. Germline loops: CDR1 SNHLY, CDR2 FYNNEI. This CDR3 is 15 amino acids long. The CDR3 region is CASRAGTSDYNEQFF. The DNA of the CDR3 is TGTGCCAGCAGAGCCGGGACTAGCGATTACAATGAGCAGTTCTTC.

This clone was observed a few times. The V and J genes are TRBV19 and TRBJ2-1; 14 nucleotides align to TRBD2. Germline V gives CDR1 LNHDA, CDR2 SQIVND (reference sequence). The CDR3 runs 16 residues. The junction had 6 bases not matched to a gene; V was cut back by 3 bases and J by 8 bases. The CDR3 spells CASSIYGTSGSDEQFF. DNA for the CDR3: TGTGCCAGTAGTATTTATGGGACTAGCGGGAGTGATGAGCAGTTCTTC. Combining the CDR3 with reference TRBV19 and TRBJ2-1 gives the whole variable domain DGGITQSPKYLFRKEGQNVTLSCEQNLNHDAMYWYRQDPGQGLRLIYYSQIVNDFQKGDIAEGYSVSREKKESFPLTVTSAQKNPTAFYLCASSIYGTSGSDEQFFGPGTRLTVL.

This chain's CDR3 is CASSVAGAHTDTQYF. The CDR3 DNA reads as TGTGCCAGCAGCGTAGCGGGTGCCCACACAGATACGCAGTATTTT. The rearrangement links TRBV9 to TRBJ2-3; D not certain. Trimming cost V 0 bases and J 2 bases, with 10 bases left between them. Germline-derived CDR1 and CDR2 are SGDLS and YYNGEE. The CDR3 is made up of 15 amino acids. The entire variable domain, with the rest obtained from reference TRBV9 and TRBJ2-3, is as follows: DSGVTQTPKHLITATGQRVTLRCSPRSGDLSVYWYQQSLDQGLQFLIQYYNGEERAKGNILERFSAQQFPDLHSELNLSSLELGDSALYFCASSVAGAHTDTQYFGPGTRLTVL.